Listed below are T cell receptor beta chains from one sample, sequenced in a study of cytomegalovirus exposure and HLA in healthy donors. The repertoire was sequenced with immunoSEQ multiplex PCR; TCRdb's copy has only in-frame clones and lacks some. The table lists about 160,000 clones, about four fifths of them singletons. Source material: PBMCs. The receptors originated from a woman aged 50 to 65 in good health and CMV-seronegative. The CDR3 runs from the conserved cysteine through the conserved F or W. Each record gives: clone size, V gene, D gene, J gene, CDR3 protein, CDR3 DNA. A D gene is named only where the DNA matches it firmly. Size is stated for part of the rows, as once, few or many counts, or as a class when the clone is expanded.

abundance: .
v_gene: TRBV2
d_gene: .
j_gene: TRBJ2-7
CDR3aa: CASRGWGGITYEQYF
CDR3nt: TGTGCCAGCCGAGGGTGGGGGGGCATCACGTACGAGCAGTACTTC

abundance: .
v_gene: TRBV5-4
d_gene: .
j_gene: TRBJ1-1
CDR3aa: CASSPRSHTEAFF
CDR3nt: TGTGCCAGCAGCCCACGGTCCCACACTGAAGCTTTCTTT

abundance: few
v_gene: TRBV6-1
d_gene: .
j_gene: TRBJ2-1
CDR3aa: CASSLYMSEQFF
CDR3nt: TGTGCCAGCAGTTTGTATATGAGTGAGCAGTTCTTC

abundance: .
v_gene: TRBV7-2
d_gene: TRBD2
j_gene: TRBJ2-7
CDR3aa: CASSPGGSLSEQYF
CDR3nt: TGTGCCAGCAGCCCCGGGGGGAGCCTCAGCGAGCAGTACTTC

abundance: .
v_gene: TRBV5-8
d_gene: .
j_gene: TRBJ1-6
CDR3aa: CASVPRGLVALHF
CDR3nt: TGTGCCAGCGTCCCCAGGGGCTTGGTGGCCCTCCACTTT

abundance: .
v_gene: TRBV19
d_gene: TRBD1
j_gene: TRBJ1-2
CDR3aa: CASSMTGDGYTF
CDR3nt: TGTGCCAGTAGTATGACAGGGGACGGCTACACCTTC

abundance: .
v_gene: TRBV15
d_gene: TRBD1
j_gene: TRBJ2-3
CDR3aa: CATSRAEGTGGRDTQYF
CDR3nt: TGTGCCACCAGCAGAGCGGAGGGGACAGGGGGGCGGGATACGCAGTATTTT

abundance: .
v_gene: TRBV5-6
d_gene: .
j_gene: TRBJ2-2
CDR3aa: CASSLGLGTGELFF
CDR3nt: TGTGCCAGCAGCTTAGGACTCGGTACCGGGGAGCTGTTTTTT

abundance: .
v_gene: TRBV19
d_gene: TRBD1
j_gene: TRBJ2-1
CDR3aa: CASSWAGGYNEQFF
CDR3nt: TGTGCCAGTAGTTGGGCAGGGGGTTACAATGAGCAGTTCTTC

abundance: .
v_gene: TRBV5-4
d_gene: .
j_gene: TRBJ2-1
CDR3aa: CASSFGLNEQFF
CDR3nt: TGTGCCAGCAGCTTTGGACTCAATGAGCAGTTCTTC

abundance: .
v_gene: TRBV2
d_gene: TRBD1
j_gene: TRBJ1-5
CDR3aa: CASTETGGDQPQHF
CDR3nt: TGTGCCAGCACGGAGACAGGGGGCGACCAGCCCCAGCATTTT

abundance: .
v_gene: TRBV28
d_gene: .
j_gene: TRBJ2-3
CDR3aa: CASTPPEGYADTQYF
CDR3nt: TGTGCCAGCACGCCGCCGGAGGGGTATGCAGATACGCAGTATTTT

abundance: .
v_gene: TRBV19
d_gene: .
j_gene: TRBJ1-1
CDR3aa: CASSSSQMNTEAFF
CDR3nt: TGTGCCAGTAGTTCCAGTCAAATGAACACTGAAGCTTTCTTT

abundance: .
v_gene: TRBV7-2
d_gene: .
j_gene: TRBJ1-5
CDR3aa: CASSFTASNQPQHF
CDR3nt: TGTGCCAGCAGCTTTACAGCTAGCAATCAGCCCCAGCATTTT

abundance: .
v_gene: TRBV27
d_gene: TRBD2
j_gene: TRBJ2-1
CDR3aa: CASSRLAATGGEQFF
CDR3nt: TGTGCCAGCAGCCGACTAGCGGCCACAGGCGGTGAGCAGTTCTTC

abundance: .
v_gene: TRBV9
d_gene: TRBD1
j_gene: TRBJ1-5
CDR3aa: CASSTQGDQPQHF
CDR3nt: TGTGCCAGCAGCACGCAGGGGGATCAGCCCCAGCATTTT

abundance: .
v_gene: TRBV18
d_gene: TRBD2
j_gene: TRBJ2-5
CDR3aa: CASSPSLAEETQYF
CDR3nt: TGTGCCAGCTCACCCTCACTAGCGGAAGAGACCCAGTACTTC

abundance: .
v_gene: TRBV4-3
d_gene: .
j_gene: TRBJ1-5
CDR3aa: CASSQYGGVNQPQHF
CDR3nt: TGCGCCAGCAGCCAATATGGGGGGGTCAATCAGCCCCAGCATTTT

abundance: .
v_gene: TRBV2
d_gene: .
j_gene: TRBJ2-5
CDR3aa: CASSEGQISQETQYF
CDR3nt: TGTGCCAGCAGTGAAGGACAGATATCCCAAGAGACCCAGTACTTC

abundance: .
v_gene: TRBV6-5
d_gene: .
j_gene: TRBJ2-5
CDR3aa: CASMLRGGETQYF
CDR3nt: TGTGCCAGCATGCTTAGAGGGGGAGAGACCCAGTACTTC

abundance: .
v_gene: TRBV5-4
d_gene: .
j_gene: TRBJ1-3
CDR3aa: CASSLQGGPGNTIYF
CDR3nt: TGTGCCAGCAGCCTCCAAGGAGGTCCCGGAAACACCATATATTTT

abundance: .
v_gene: TRBV19
d_gene: .
j_gene: TRBJ1-1
CDR3aa: CASNDKAAGEWAFF
CDR3nt: TGTGCCAGTAACGATAAGGCGGCAGGGGAGTGGGCTTTCTTT

abundance: .
v_gene: TRBV20-1
d_gene: TRBD1
j_gene: TRBJ2-1
CDR3aa: CSVHRQGNRFF
CDR3nt: TGCAGTGTTCACCGACAGGGTAATCGGTTCTTC

abundance: many
v_gene: TRBV5-8
d_gene: TRBD1
j_gene: TRBJ2-1
CDR3aa: CASSPRQGTYNEQFF
CDR3nt: TGTGCCAGCAGCCCCCGACAGGGGACCTACAATGAGCAGTTCTTC

abundance: .
v_gene: TRBV6-6
d_gene: .
j_gene: TRBJ2-3
CDR3aa: CASSYSGGIDTQYF
CDR3nt: TGTGCCAGCAGTTACTCAGGCGGGATAGATACGCAGTATTTT

abundance: .
v_gene: TRBV18
d_gene: TRBD1
j_gene: TRBJ2-6
CDR3aa: CASSLDRAGANVLTF
CDR3nt: TGTGCCAGCTCACTTGACAGGGCTGGGGCCAACGTCCTGACTTTC